The rows below give T cell receptor beta chains drawn from one sample of a study of blood T cell repertoires in COVID-19. Method: immunoSEQ multiplex PCR; TCRdb's copy keeps in-frame clones and lacks some. The table has about 260,000 clones, around four fifths seen once. The sample consisted of peripheral blood. These receptors were taken from a man between 60 and 75 years old with acute or convalescent COVID-19. Both conserved end residues are part of each CDR3. Fields, in order: clone size, V gene, J gene, D gene, CDR3 DNA, CDR3 protein. D genes are given only for firm matches. Expanded clones get a size class; other rows say once, few or many, or leave the size out.

>-|TRBV5-1|TRBJ1-1|-
TGCGCCAGCAGCTTTGCGGGGACTGACACTGAAGCTTTCTTT
CASSFAGTDTEAFF
>-|TRBV19|TRBJ2-6|-
TGTGCCAGTAGGCACATGGTCTCTGGGGCCAACGTCCTGACTTTC
CASRHMVSGANVLTF
>-|TRBV21-1|TRBJ1-2|-
TGTGCCAGCAGCAAAAATCCGGGGAAGCGGGCCCATGGCTACACCTTC
CASSKNPGKRAHGYTF
>-|TRBV23-1|TRBJ1-5|-
TGCGCCAGCAGTCAATACCCTGGAGGAGGACAGCCCCAGCATTTT
CASSQYPGGGQPQHF
>-|TRBV13|TRBJ2-1|TRBD2
TGTGCCAGCAGCTCCCAGACCCTTGAGTCAGGGACTAGCGGGAGTTGGGGCGAGCAGTTCTTC
CASSSQTLESGTSGSWGEQFF
>-|TRBV6-2/TRBV6-3|TRBJ2-1|TRBD2
TGTGCCAGCAGCAAACCAAGCGGGGGATACAATGAGCAGTTCTTC
CASSKPSGGYNEQFF
>-|TRBV5-1|TRBJ2-7|-
TGCGCCAGCAGCTTCGAAGGGGACTCCTACGAGCAGTACTTC
CASSFEGDSYEQYF
>-|TRBV5-4|TRBJ2-5|TRBD2
TGTGCCAGCAGCTCTAGCGGGGCCCCCCAAGAGACCCAGTACTTC
CASSSSGAPQETQYF
>few|TRBV5-5|TRBJ2-2|TRBD1
TGTGCCAGCAGCGGAGGGGGACAGGGAGTCGGGGAGCTGTTTTTT
CASSGGGQGVGELFF
>-|TRBV14|TRBJ1-4|-
TGTGCCAGCAGCCAAATTCAGTCAAATGAAAAACTGTTTTTT
CASSQIQSNEKLFF
>-|TRBV19|TRBJ2-7|-
TGTGCCAGTAGTATAGTGGCAGGGTCCTACGAGCAGTACTTC
CASSIVAGSYEQYF